The rows below give T cell receptor beta chains drawn from one sample of a study of blood T cell repertoires in COVID-19. Here immunoSEQ multiplex PCR was the method, and the copy in TCRdb shows in-frame clones only, minus some. The table lists over 250,000 clones, 80% to 90% of them singletons. Material: PBMCs or T cells enriched from blood (not recorded which). The receptors stem from a young woman who had recovered from COVID-19. Each CDR3 is given with its conserved first and last residue. A D gene is named only where the DNA matches it firmly. A clone size is listed for some rows: how often the clone was seen (once, few, many), or a class if it is expanded.

TRBJ2-1,NA,TRBV5-1,TRBD2,14,CASSFGTSGNEQFF,TGCGCCAGCAGCTTTGGGACTAGCGGGAATGAGCAGTTCTTC
TRBJ2-7,NA,TRBV7-9,NA,15,CASSPGGGTVYEQYF,TGTGCCAGCAGCCCAGGAGGGGGGACAGTTTACGAGCAGTACTTC
TRBJ2-1,NA,TRBV29-1,NA,12,CSVHRGDNEQFF,TGCAGCGTTCATCGCGGAGACAATGAGCAGTTCTTC
TRBJ2-3,NA,TRBV13,NA,15,CASSLQGWLADTQYF,TGTGCCAGCAGCTTACAGGGATGGCTCGCAGATACGCAGTATTTT
TRBJ2-1,NA,TRBV15,NA,15,CATSYTGSTYNEQFF,TGTGCCACCAGCTACACAGGGTCGACCTACAATGAGCAGTTCTTC
TRBJ1-1,NA,TRBV7-2,NA,13,CASSLGWYSEAFF,TGTGCCAGCAGCCTCGGTTGGTACTCTGAAGCTTTCTTT
TRBJ1-2,NA,TRBV3-1/TRBV3-2,TRBD1,17,CASSRRGQAHRGYGYTF,TGTGCCAGCAGCCGTAGGGGACAGGCACATAGGGGGTATGGCTACACCTTC
TRBJ1-6,once,TRBV10-1,NA,16,CASLGQYDSYNSPLHF,TGCGCCAGCCTCGGACAGTACGATTCCTATAATTCACCCCTCCACTTT
TRBJ1-5,NA,TRBV27,TRBD1,15,CASSSDRERNQPQHF,TGTGCCAGCAGCTCCGACAGGGAACGCAATCAGCCCCAGCATTTT
TRBJ1-2,NA,TRBV19,NA,13,CASSIPGMGGYTF,TGTGCCAGTAGTATCCCAGGAATGGGTGGCTACACCTTC